One sample yielded the 20 T cell receptor beta chains listed below, sequenced in a study of blood T cells in healthy people across ages. Through a sample-barcoded 5' primer and a J-beta primer mix, a second PCR was run for about 7 to 12 cycles. One entry per CDR3 protein, called by TCRdb with MiXCR from the 5' RACE reads. The sample holds 1.5 million to 2 million distinct CDR3 sequences, 28% seen once. The specimen sequenced was blood. Receptors were obtained from a woman aged 25-40 years in good health.

This clonotype was counted a few times. The chain joins TRBV2 to TRBJ2-1; D possibly matches TRBD1 or TRBD2 (5 bases each). There are 14 residues in the CDR3. Germline V CDR1 and CDR2: SNHLY, FYNNEI. V lost 4 bases, J lost 9 bases, and 16 bases lay in between. The DNA of the CDR3 is TGTGCCAGCAGTGGGGCAGGGTGGGGGAGTGAGCAGTTCTTC. Encoded protein: CASSGAGWGSEQFF.

The rearrangement uses TRBV7-2 and TRBJ1-2; a possible D gene is TRBD1 (6 bases). The CDR3 length is 15 residues. Per germline, CDR1 SGHTA and CDR2 FQGNSA. Trimming took off 8 bases at V and 0 bases at J, with 16 bases between the two ends. The CDR3 reads CASGYRDNPNYGYTF. The CDR3 DNA is TGTGCCAGCGGATACCGGGACAACCCTAACTATGGCTACACCTTC.

The chain carries TRBV20-1 and TRBJ1-2, with D possibly matching TRBD1 (5 bases). CDR1 and CDR2 from the germline V gene are DFQATT and SNEGSKA (reference sequence). The V end lost 2 bases, the J end lost 7 bases, and 11 bases lay between the germline ends. The CDR3 totals 12 residues. The CDR3 reads CSARREGVGYTF. The DNA of the CDR3 is TGCAGTGCTAGACGGGAAGGGGTTGGCTACACCTTC.

The genes are TRBV7-2 and TRBJ1-2, with D possibly TRBD1 on 5 matching bases. CDR1 is SGHTA and CDR2 is FQGNSA in the germline V gene. V lost 4 bases to trimming and J lost 5 bases, with 17 bases between them. This CDR3 comprises 15 residues. The CDR3 sequence is CASSSRRGAGYGYTF. The CDR3 DNA follows: TGTGCCAGCAGCTCCAGACGAGGGGCAGGGTATGGCTACACCTTC.

The table lists this clonotype with a few counts. This CDR3 reads CASSPLLGSGTGPGANVLTF. As DNA, the CDR3 is TGTGCCAGCAGCCCCCTTTTAGGATCCGGGACGGGGCCTGGGGCCAACGTCCTGACTTTC. The genes are TRBV5-6 and TRBJ2-6, with D tentatively TRBD1 or TRBD2 (5 bases each). With 4 bases removed from V and 2 bases from J, the gap between germline ends came to 25 bases. From germline, CDR1 is SGHDT and CDR2 YYEEEE. CDR3 length: 20 amino acids.

This clonotype was seen many times. The V and J genes are TRBV20-1 and TRBJ2-1; D unclear. With 5 bases removed from V and 10 bases from J, the gap between germline ends came to 12 bases. The length of the CDR3 is 11 residues. The germline CDR1 and CDR2 sequences are DFQATT and SNEGSKA (reference sequence). For the CDR3, the DNA is TGCAGTGCTCCCCTTGTGAGGGAGCAGTTCTTC. As protein: CSAPLVREQFF.

The sample holds one count of this clonotype. This chain links TRBV20-1 with TRBJ1-1, with D perhaps matching TRBD1 (5 bases). The CDR3 is 16 residues long. The germline V gene encodes CDR1 DFQATT and CDR2 SNEGSKA (reference sequence). Trimming removed 3 bases at V and 0 bases at J, with 17 bases between. DNA of the CDR3: TGCAGTGCTAGTTCCCCCCAGGCGGGGGTGAACACTGAAGCTTTCTTT. This gives the protein CSASSPQAGVNTEAFF.

This clonotype was seen more than once but under ten times. This chain connects TRBV29-1 to TRBJ1-1; no firm D call. V was trimmed by 4 bases and J by 5 bases, leaving 8 bases between them. CDR3 length equals 11 residues. Germline-derived CDR1 and CDR2 are SQVTM and ANQGSEA. In DNA, the CDR3 is TGCAGCGTTGTAACCAGTACTGAAGCTTTCTTT. Translation gives CSVVTSTEAFF.

This clonotype was detected a few times. The chain employs TRBV11-1 and TRBJ2-7, with TRBD2 matching 14 bases. The trim removed 2 bases at V and 2 bases at J, leaving 17 bases unmatched. Germline CDR1 is SGHAT and CDR2 is FQDESV (reference sequence). CDR3 length equals 21 residues. This CDR3 is CASSLRLMGTSGRPAPYEQYF. The CDR3 DNA is TGTGCCAGCAGCTTACGACTAATGGGGACTAGCGGGAGACCCGCGCCCTACGAGCAGTACTTC.

The chain has TRBV6-5 and TRBJ2-7; TRBD2 matches 7 bases. The CDR3 spans 14 residues. CDR1 MNHEY and CDR2 SVGAGI come from the germline V gene. The trim removed 2 bases at V and 6 bases at J, leaving 7 bases unmatched. The CDR3 sequence is CASSYRREIPEQYF. As DNA, the CDR3 is TGTGCCAGCAGTTACAGGCGGGAGATCCCCGAGCAGTACTTC.

About this clonotype itself: A far larger clone is a single base away, which makes a read error likely. This CDR3 is CASSLGPSGANILTF. The DNA for the CDR3 is TGTGCCAGCAGCTTAGGGCCTTCTGGGGCCAACATCCTGACTTTC. The chain couples TRBV7-3 to TRBJ2-6, with D maybe TRBD1 (5 bases). Germline CDR1 and CDR2: SGHTA and FQGTGA. The CDR3 consists of 15 residues.

This sequence joins TRBV30 and TRBJ2-1, with 9 bases fitting TRBD1. Germline V gives CDR1 GTSNPN, CDR2 SVGIG (reference sequence). This CDR3 comprises 15 residues. V shed 4 bases, J shed 9 bases, and the junction held 13 bases outside the gene matches. The DNA of the CDR3 is TGTGCCTGGACCATCCGGGACAGGGATTACGGTGAGCAGTTCTTC. It specifies CAWTIRDRDYGEQFF.

This clonotype was seen more than once but under ten times. This chain connects TRBV28 to TRBJ1-6; 8 nucleotides line up with TRBD1. The germline V gene encodes CDR1 MDHEN and CDR2 SYDVKM. V shed 7 bases, J shed 7 bases, and the junction held 9 bases outside the gene matches. The CDR3 extends over 15 amino acids. The chain's CDR3 is CASITRGTGNSPLHF. The CDR3 DNA reads TGTGCCAGCATCACAAGGGGGACAGGCAATTCACCCCTCCACTTT.

This chain uses TRBV7-2 with TRBJ2-7; 7 bases map to TRBD1. Germline values: CDR1 SGHTA, CDR2 FQGNSA. The length of the CDR3 is 15 residues. V lost 5 bases and J lost 4; bases outside the gene matches: 11. CDR3 sequence: CASSRTGTVGYEQYF. CDR3 in DNA: TGTGCCAGCAGCCGAACCGGGACAGTTGGGTACGAGCAGTACTTC.

V usage is TRBV28 and J usage is TRBJ2-4; no reliable D call. The germline CDR1 and CDR2 sequences are MDHEN and SYDVKM. This CDR3 region has 19 residues. V lost 8 bases and J 0 bases, leaving 26 bases between the germline ends. The DNA for the CDR3 is TGTGCCAGCCACGCTAGGTCCCAGCTTTCGTATATAGCCAAAAACATTCAGTACTTC. Its translation: CASHARSQLSYIAKNIQYF. Full variable domain (missing parts from reference TRBV28 and TRBJ2-4): DVKVTQSSRYLVKRTGEKVFLECVQDMDHENMFWYRQDPGLGLRLIYFSYDVKMKEKGDIPEGYSVSREKKERFSLILESASTNQTSMYLCASHARSQLSYIAKNIQYFGAGTRLSVL.

This clonotype was recorded a few times. The chain is built from TRBV12-3 or TRBV12-4 and TRBJ2-7; D is perhaps TRBD1 (5 bases). The ends were cut back, 6 bases at V and 2 bases at J, with 14 bases in the middle. The CDR3 runs to 14 residues. The CDR3 coding sequence is TGTGCCAGCAGCTCCGTCAGGGCCGCCTACGAGCAGTACTTC. Translation: CASSSVRAAYEQYF.

This clonotype was seen only a few times. The chain recombines TRBV20-1 with TRBJ2-3; the D gene is possibly TRBD2 (5 bases). The CDR3 is 12 residues long. The germline CDR1 and CDR2 sequences are DFQATT and SNEGSKA (reference sequence). Trimming took off 1 base at V and 6 bases at J, with 8 bases between the two ends. CDR3 DNA: TGCAGTGCTAGAGTCCCGGGGGATACGCAGTATTTT. Its translation: CSARVPGDTQYF.

This clonotype has more than one count but fewer than ten. This chain links TRBV28 with TRBJ2-7, with TRBD1 matching 9 bases. The CDR3 runs 16 residues. Losses at the gene ends were 2 bases for V and 3 bases for J; bases not matched to a gene: 8. From germline, CDR1 is MDHEN and CDR2 SYDVKM. In DNA, the CDR3 is TGTGCCAGCAGTTTACCCCTGGGACAGGGTGGCTACGAGCAGTACTTC. This gives the protein CASSLPLGQGGYEQYF.

This clonotype was counted a few times. J is TRBJ2-5 and V is TRBV7-6; TRBD1 might be the D (6 bases). V was shortened by 3 bases and J by 4 bases, with 12 bases between the two germline ends. The CDR3 spans 14 residues. Germline loops: CDR1 SGHVS, CDR2 FNYEAQ. The CDR3 spells CASSFAGVGETQYF. In nucleotides, the CDR3 is TGTGCCAGCAGCTTTGCAGGGGTGGGAGAGACCCAGTACTTC.

In its sample, this clonotype was seen a few times. The chain uses TRBV6-5 and TRBJ2-7; no definite D call. The CDR3 covers 15 residues. The germline CDR1 and CDR2 sequences are MNHEY and SVGAGI. Trimming stripped 6 bases from V and 3 bases from J, with 18 bases between. CDR3 amino acids: CASRRGSRISYEQYF. The CDR3 DNA sequence: TGTGCCAGCAGGAGAGGCAGCCGTATAAGCTACGAGCAGTACTTC.